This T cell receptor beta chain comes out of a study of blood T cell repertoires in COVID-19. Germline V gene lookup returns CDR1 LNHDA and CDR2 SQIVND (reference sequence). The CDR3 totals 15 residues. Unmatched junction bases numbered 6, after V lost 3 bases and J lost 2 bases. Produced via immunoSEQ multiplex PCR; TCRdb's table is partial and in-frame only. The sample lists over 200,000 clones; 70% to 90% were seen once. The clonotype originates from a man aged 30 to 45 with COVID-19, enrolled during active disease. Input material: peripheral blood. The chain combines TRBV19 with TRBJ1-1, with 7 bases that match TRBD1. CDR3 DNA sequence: TGTGCCAGTAGTATCTGGGACAGTCAAAACACTGAAGCTTTCTTT. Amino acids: CASSIWDSQNTEAFF.